These 14 T cell receptor beta chains were all obtained from the same sample, sequenced in a study of T cell responses to AZD1222 COVID-19 vaccine. Clones were read by immunoSEQ multiplex PCR, and TCRdb kept only the in-frame ones, dropping some. Counted here are some 86,000 clones, approximately 90% occurring once; the ten biggest clones make up approximately 5.2%. The sequencing used peripheral blood, collected on day 0 of AZD1222 vaccination. The source is an adult in good health.

This clone was recorded only once. The V and J genes are TRBV7-8 and TRBJ2-7; no clear D. This CDR3 region has 11 residues. Per germline, CDR1 SGHVS and CDR2 FQNEAQ. The V gene lost 1 base and the J gene lost 8 bases, with 6 bases spanning the gap. The CDR3 DNA reads as TGTGCCAGCAGCTTAGGTGAGAAGCAGTACTTC. It yields the protein CASSLGEKQYF.

J is TRBJ2-5 and V is TRBV9; D gene ambiguous. Trimming took 0 bases from V and 2 from J, leaving 5 bases between them. This CDR3 is built from 13 residues. Germline V CDR1 and CDR2: SGDLS, YYNGEE. CDR3: CASSVAPQETQYF. The CDR3 DNA is TGTGCCAGCAGCGTAGCTCCACAAGAGACCCAGTACTTC.

J is TRBJ2-5 and V is TRBV6-5; no firm D call. Germline CDR1 and CDR2: MNHEY and SVGAGI. This CDR3 is built from 13 residues. The germline V and J ends were trimmed by 9 bases and 5 bases, with 16 bases remaining between them. CDR3 sequence: CASSQRMGETQYF. In DNA, the CDR3 is TGTGCCAGTTCACAGAGGATGGGCGAGACCCAGTACTTC.

This chain links TRBV21-1 with TRBJ2-1; the table assigns TRBD1, which was not confirmed against the DNA. TRBV21-1 is listed as a pseudogene. The CDR3 extends over 15 amino acids. The CDR3 is CASSKEQFSYNEQFF. CDR3 DNA: TGTGCCAGCAGCAAAGAACAGTTCTCCTACAATGAGCAGTTCTTC.

The chain recombines TRBV5-4 with TRBJ2-1; the D gene could be TRBD1 or TRBD2 (5 bases each). The germline gives CDR1 SGHNT, CDR2 YYREEE (reference sequence). The CDR3 is 12 residues long. Trimming removed 7 bases from V and 9 bases from J, with 14 bases in between. CDR3 nucleotide sequence: TGTGCCAGCGAGAGGGTTAGGGGTGAGCAGTTCTTC. It is translated as CASERVRGEQFF. The full variable domain, with the rest looked up from reference TRBV5-4 and TRBJ2-1, is ETGVTQSPTHLIKTRGQQVTLRCSSQSGHNTVSWYQQALGQGPQFIFQYYREEENGRGNFPPRFSGLQFPNYSSELNVNALELDDSALYLCASERVRGEQFFGPGTRLTVL.

The rearrangement links TRBV10-3 to TRBJ2-3, with D tentatively TRBD2 (6 bases). The ends were cut back, 6 bases at V and 3 bases at J, with 16 bases in the middle. The CDR3 is 15 amino acids. Per the germline V gene, CDR1 is ENHRY and CDR2 is SYGVKD. CDR3 bases: TGTGCCATCAGCCCACCTTCAGGGAGGACAGATACGCAGTATTTT. Translated: CAISPPSGRTDTQYF.

The DNA for the CDR3 is TGTGCCAGCAGTTTATTCCCCGGGACTAGCGGTCCCACAGATACGCAGTATTTT. Translation gives CASSLFPGTSGPTDTQYF. The chain couples TRBV28 to TRBJ2-3; 11 bases match TRBD2. V lost 1 base, J lost 2 bases, and 8 bases stayed unmatched. The length of the CDR3 is 18 residues. CDR1 is MDHEN, CDR2 SYDVKM, per germline. The complete variable domain, with remaining parts taken from reference TRBV28 and TRBJ2-3, reads DVKVTQSSRYLVKRTGEKVFLECVQDMDHENMFWYRQDPGLGLRLIYFSYDVKMKEKGDIPEGYSVSREKKERFSLILESASTNQTSMYLCASSLFPGTSGPTDTQYFGPGTRLTVL.

The chain carries TRBV7-8 and TRBJ2-3; TRBD1 might be the D (6 bases). Looked up from germline, CDR1 is SGHVS and CDR2 is FQNEAQ. There are 17 residues in the CDR3. V shed 2 bases and J shed 2 bases, with 17 bases lying between them. The CDR3 region is CASSLRGTHQDTDTQYF. CDR3 in DNA: TGTGCCAGCAGCTTAAGGGGGACACACCAAGACACAGATACGCAGTATTTT.

The chain joins TRBV6-5 to TRBJ1-1, with 7 bases identical to TRBD1. V was clipped by 5 bases and J by 3 bases; unmatched bases: 3. The CDR3 extends over 13 amino acids. Germline V gene lookup returns CDR1 MNHEY and CDR2 SVGAGI. The CDR3 region has the DNA TGTGCCAGCAGTCCAGACAGGGACACTGAAGCTTTCTTT. It yields the protein CASSPDRDTEAFF.

This chain joins TRBV12-3 or TRBV12-4 and TRBJ1-2, with D perhaps TRBD1 (6 bases). V was clipped by 8 bases and J by 7 bases, with 11 bases between them. CDR3 length equals 11 residues. The CDR3, as DNA: TGTGCCAGCGGGGGGCTCGTTGGCTACACCTTC. Protein product: CASGGLVGYTF.

The chain carries TRBV12-3 or TRBV12-4 and TRBJ2-1, with no clear D. CDR3 length: 13 amino acids. V was shortened by 5 bases and J by 3 bases, with 8 bases between the two germline ends. The CDR3 sequence: CASSTYHYNEQFF. CDR3 bases: TGTGCCAGCAGTACTTATCACTACAATGAGCAGTTCTTC.

The chain uses TRBV4-3 and TRBJ2-7, with no clear D. CDR3 length: 16 residues. The germline gives CDR1 LGHNA, CDR2 YSLEER. The germline V and J ends were trimmed by 0 bases and 0 bases, with 12 bases remaining between them. This CDR3 reads CASSQDWRESSYEQYF. The CDR3, as DNA: TGCGCCAGCAGCCAAGATTGGAGAGAGAGCTCCTACGAGCAGTACTTC.

The chain uses TRBV5-1 and TRBJ2-5, with no clear D. The CDR3 has 11 amino acids. Looked up from germline, CDR1 is SGHRS and CDR2 is YFSETQ. V dropped 4 bases and J dropped 2 bases, with 3 bases sitting between them. The CDR3 loop reads CASSQQETQYF. The CDR3, as DNA: TGCGCCAGCAGCCAACAAGAGACCCAGTACTTC.

The gene calls are TRBV19 and TRBJ1-5; a weak D match, TRBD1 (6 bases). The V end lost 1 base, the J end lost 0 bases, and 16 bases lay between the germline ends. The CDR3 length is 18 residues. Germline loops: CDR1 LNHDA, CDR2 SQIVND (reference sequence). CDR3 in amino acids: CASSIVRTGTLSNQPQHF. The DNA for the CDR3 is TGTGCCAGTAGTATAGTTAGAACAGGGACGCTTAGCAATCAGCCCCAGCATTTT.